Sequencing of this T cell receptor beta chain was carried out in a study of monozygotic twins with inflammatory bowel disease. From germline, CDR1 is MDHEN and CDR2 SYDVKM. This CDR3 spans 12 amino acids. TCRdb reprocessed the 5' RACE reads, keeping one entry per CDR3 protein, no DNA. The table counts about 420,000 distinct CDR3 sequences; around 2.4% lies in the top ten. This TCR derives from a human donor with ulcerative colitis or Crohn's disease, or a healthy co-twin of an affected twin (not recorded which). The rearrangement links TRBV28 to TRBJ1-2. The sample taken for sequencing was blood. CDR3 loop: CASGGALYGYTF.